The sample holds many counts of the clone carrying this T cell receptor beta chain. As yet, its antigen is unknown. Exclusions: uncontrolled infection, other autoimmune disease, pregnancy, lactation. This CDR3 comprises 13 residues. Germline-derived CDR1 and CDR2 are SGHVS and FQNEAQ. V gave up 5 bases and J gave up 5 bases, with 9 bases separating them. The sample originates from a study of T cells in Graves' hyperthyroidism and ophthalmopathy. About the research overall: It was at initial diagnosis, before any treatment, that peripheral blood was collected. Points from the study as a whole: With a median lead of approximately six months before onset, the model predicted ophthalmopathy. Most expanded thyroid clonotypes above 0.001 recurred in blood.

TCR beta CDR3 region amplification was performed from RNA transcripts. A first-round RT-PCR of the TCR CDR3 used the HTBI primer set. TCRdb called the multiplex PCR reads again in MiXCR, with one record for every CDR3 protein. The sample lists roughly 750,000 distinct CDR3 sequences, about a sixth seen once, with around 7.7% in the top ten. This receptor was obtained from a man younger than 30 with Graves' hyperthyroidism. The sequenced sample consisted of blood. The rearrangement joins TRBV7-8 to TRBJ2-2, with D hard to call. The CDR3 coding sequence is TGTGCCAGCAGCAAAGGGCCTACCGGGGAGCTGTTTTTT. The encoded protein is CASSKGPTGELFF.